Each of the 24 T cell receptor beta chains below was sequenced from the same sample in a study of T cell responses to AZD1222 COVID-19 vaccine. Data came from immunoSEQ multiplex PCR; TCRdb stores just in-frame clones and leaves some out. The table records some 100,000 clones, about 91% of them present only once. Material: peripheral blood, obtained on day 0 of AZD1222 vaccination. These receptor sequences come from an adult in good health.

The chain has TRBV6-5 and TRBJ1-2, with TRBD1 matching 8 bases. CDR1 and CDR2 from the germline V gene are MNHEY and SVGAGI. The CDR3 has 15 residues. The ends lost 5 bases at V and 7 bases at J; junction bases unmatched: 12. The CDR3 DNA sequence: TGTGCCAGCAGTCCCTCTGGGGCAGGGGGCTTTGGCTACACCTTC. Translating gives CASSPSGAGGFGYTF.

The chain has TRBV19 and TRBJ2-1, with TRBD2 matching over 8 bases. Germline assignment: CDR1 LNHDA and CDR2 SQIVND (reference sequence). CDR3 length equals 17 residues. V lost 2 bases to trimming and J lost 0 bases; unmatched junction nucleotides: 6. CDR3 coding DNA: TGTGCCAGTAGTATACCAAAGCGGGGGCCCTCCTACAATGAGCAGTTCTTC. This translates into CASSIPKRGPSYNEQFF.

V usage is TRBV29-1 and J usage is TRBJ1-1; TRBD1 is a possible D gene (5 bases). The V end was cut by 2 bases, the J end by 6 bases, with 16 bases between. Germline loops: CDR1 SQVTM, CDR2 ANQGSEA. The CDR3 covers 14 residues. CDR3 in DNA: TGCAGCGTTGAAAGAGCCCTGGGACCCGCTGAAGCTTTCTTT. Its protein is CSVERALGPAEAFF.

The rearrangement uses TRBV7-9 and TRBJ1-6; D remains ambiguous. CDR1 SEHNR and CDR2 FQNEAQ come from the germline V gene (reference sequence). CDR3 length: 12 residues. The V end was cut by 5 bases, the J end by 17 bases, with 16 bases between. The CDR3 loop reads CASSAPGRQVHF. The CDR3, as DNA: TGTGCCAGCAGCGCCCCCGGGCGTCAGGTCCACTTT.

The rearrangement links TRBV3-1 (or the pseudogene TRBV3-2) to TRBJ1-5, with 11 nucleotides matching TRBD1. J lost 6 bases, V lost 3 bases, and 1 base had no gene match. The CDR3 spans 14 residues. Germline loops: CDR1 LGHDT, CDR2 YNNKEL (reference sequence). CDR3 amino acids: CASSQGTGGQPQHF. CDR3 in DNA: TGTGCCAGCAGCCAGGGGACAGGGGGTCAGCCCCAGCATTTT.

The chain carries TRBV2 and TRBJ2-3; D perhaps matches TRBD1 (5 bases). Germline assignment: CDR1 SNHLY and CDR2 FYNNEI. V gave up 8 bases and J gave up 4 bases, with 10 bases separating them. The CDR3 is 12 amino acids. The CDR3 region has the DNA TGTGCCAGCGGTCAGGGTGCAGATACGCAGTATTTT. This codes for CASGQGADTQYF.

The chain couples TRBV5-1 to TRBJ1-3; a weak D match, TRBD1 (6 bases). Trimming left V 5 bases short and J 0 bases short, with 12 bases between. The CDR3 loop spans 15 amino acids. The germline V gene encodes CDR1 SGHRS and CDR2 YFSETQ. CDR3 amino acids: CASSFSQGSGNTIYF. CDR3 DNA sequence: TGCGCCAGCAGTTTTTCACAGGGCTCTGGAAACACCATATATTTT.

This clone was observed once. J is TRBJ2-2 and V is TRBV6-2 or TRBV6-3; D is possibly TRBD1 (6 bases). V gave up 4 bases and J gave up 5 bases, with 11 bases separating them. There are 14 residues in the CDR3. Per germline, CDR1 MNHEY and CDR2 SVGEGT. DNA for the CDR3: TGTGCCAGCAGTTTCGCAGGGGATACCGGGGAGCTGTTTTTT. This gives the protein CASSFAGDTGELFF.

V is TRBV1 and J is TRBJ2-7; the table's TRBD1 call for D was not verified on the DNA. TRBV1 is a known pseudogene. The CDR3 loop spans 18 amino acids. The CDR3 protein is CTSSLYPGQVPSGYEQYF. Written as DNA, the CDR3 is TGCACCAGCAGCCTATATCCGGGACAGGTCCCCTCCGGCTACGAGCAGTACTTC.

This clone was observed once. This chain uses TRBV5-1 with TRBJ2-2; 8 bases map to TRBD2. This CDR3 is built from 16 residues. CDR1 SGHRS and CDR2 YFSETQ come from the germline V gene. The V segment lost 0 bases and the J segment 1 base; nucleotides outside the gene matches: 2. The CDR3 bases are TGCGCCAGCAGCTTGGGCCTAGCGGGGAACACCGGGGAGCTGTTTTTT. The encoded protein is CASSLGLAGNTGELFF.

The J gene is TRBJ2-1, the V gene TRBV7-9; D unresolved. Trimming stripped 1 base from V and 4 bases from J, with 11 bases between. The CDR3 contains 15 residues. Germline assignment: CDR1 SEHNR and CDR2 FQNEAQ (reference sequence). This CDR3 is CASSLGSGHYNEQFF. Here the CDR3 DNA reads TGTGCCAGCAGCTTAGGGTCCGGCCATTACAATGAGCAGTTCTTC.

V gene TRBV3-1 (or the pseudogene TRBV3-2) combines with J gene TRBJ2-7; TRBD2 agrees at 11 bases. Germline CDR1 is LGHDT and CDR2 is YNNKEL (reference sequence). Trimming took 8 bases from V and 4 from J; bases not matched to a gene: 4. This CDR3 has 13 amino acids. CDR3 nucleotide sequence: TGTGCCAGCCAACTAGCGGGAGCATACGAGCAGTACTTC. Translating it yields CASQLAGAYEQYF.

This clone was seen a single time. The chain's CDR3 is CASSDPWKGETQYF. DNA for the CDR3: TGTGCCAGCAGTGACCCCTGGAAGGGAGAGACCCAGTACTTC. This rearrangement joins TRBV2 to TRBJ2-5, with unresolved D. The germline V gene encodes CDR1 SNHLY and CDR2 FYNNEI. The CDR3 contains 14 residues. Trimming removed 3 bases from V and 4 bases from J, with 12 bases in between.

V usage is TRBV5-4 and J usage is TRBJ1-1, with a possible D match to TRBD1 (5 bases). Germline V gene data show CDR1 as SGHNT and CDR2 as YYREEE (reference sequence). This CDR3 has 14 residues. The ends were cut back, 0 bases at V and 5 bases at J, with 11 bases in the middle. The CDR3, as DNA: TGTGCCAGCAGCTTGGGTACAGGAGATACTGAAGCTTTCTTT. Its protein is CASSLGTGDTEAFF.

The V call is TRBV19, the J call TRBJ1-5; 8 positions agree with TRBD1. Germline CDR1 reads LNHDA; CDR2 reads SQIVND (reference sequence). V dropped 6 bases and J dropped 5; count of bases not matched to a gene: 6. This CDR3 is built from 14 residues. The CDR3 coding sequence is TGTGCCAGTAGCCAGACAGGGGTTGATCAGCCCCAGCATTTT. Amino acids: CASSQTGVDQPQHF.

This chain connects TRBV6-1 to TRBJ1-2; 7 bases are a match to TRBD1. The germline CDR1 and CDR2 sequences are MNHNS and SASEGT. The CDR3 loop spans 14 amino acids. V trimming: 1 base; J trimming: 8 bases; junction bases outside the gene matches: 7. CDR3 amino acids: CASSEGGTVEGYTF. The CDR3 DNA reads TGTGCCAGCAGTGAAGGTGGGACAGTTGAAGGCTACACCTTC.

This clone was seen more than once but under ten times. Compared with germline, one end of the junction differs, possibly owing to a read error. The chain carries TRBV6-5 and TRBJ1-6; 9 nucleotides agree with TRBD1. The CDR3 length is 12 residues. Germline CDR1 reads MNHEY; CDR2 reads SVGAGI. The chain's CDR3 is CASSYSGTGLYF. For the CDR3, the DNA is TGTGCCAGCAGTTACTCTGGGACAGGGCTGTACTTT.

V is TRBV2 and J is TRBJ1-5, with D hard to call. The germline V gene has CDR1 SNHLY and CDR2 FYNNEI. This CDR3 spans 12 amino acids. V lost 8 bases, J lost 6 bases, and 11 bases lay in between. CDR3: CASDLGGQPQHF. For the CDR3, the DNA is TGTGCCAGCGACCTAGGCGGTCAGCCCCAGCATTTT.

The CDR3: CASSLNGQGQNGYTF. The CDR3 DNA sequence: TGCGCCAGCAGCTTGAACGGACAGGGTCAAAATGGCTACACCTTC. The rearrangement joins TRBV5-1 to TRBJ1-2; 8 positions agree with TRBD1. Per the germline V gene, CDR1 is SGHRS and CDR2 is YFSETQ. This CDR3 is 15 amino acids long. V gave up 1 base and J gave up 6 bases; unmatched junction bases: 8.

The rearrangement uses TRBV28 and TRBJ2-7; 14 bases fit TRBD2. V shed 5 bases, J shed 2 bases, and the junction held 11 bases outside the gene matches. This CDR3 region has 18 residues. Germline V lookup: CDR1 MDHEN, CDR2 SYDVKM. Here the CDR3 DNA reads TGTGCCAGCAGTCCGGGGACTAGCGGGAGTCAATTCCCCTACGAGCAGTACTTC. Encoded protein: CASSPGTSGSQFPYEQYF.

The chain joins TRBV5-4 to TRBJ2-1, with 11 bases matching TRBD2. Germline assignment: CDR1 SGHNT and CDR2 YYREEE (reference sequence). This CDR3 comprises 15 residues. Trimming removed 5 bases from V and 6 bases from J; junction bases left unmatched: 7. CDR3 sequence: CASSKLAGAGNEQFF. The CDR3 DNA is TGTGCCAGCAGTAAACTAGCGGGAGCAGGCAATGAGCAGTTCTTC.

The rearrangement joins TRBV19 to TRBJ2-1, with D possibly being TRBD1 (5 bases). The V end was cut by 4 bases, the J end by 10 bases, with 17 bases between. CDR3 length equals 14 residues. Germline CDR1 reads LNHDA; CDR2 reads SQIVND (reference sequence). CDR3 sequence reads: CASSKTDPPSEQFF. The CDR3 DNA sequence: TGTGCCAGTAGTAAGACAGACCCACCAAGCGAGCAGTTCTTC.

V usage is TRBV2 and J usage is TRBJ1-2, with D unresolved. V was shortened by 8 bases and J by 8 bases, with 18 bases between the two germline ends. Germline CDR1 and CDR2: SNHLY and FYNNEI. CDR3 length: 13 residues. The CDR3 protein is CASRPLARNGYTF. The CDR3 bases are TGTGCCAGCCGACCCCTTGCCCGGAACGGCTACACCTTC.

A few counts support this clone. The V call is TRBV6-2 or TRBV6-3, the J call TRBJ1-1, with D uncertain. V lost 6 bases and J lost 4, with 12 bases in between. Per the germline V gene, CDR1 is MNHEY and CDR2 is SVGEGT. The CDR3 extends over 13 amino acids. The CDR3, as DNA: TGTGCCAGCAGCGGTTGGGGAGGCACTGAAGCTTTCTTT. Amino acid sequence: CASSGWGGTEAFF.